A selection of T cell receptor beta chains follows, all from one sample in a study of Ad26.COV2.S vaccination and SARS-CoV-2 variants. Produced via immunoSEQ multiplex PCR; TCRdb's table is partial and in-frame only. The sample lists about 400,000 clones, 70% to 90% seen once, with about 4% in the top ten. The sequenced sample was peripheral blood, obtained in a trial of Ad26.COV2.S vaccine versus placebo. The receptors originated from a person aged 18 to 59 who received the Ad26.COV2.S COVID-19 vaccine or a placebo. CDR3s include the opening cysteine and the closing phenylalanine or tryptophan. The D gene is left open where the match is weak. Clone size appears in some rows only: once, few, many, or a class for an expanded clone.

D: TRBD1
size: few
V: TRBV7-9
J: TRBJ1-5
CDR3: CASSPDRGNQPQHF
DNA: TGTGCCAGCAGCCCGGACAGGGGCAATCAGCCCCAGCATTTT

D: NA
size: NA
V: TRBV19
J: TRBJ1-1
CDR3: CASGDTGLKAFF
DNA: TGTGCCAGTGGAGACACGGGCTTAAAGGCTTTCTTT

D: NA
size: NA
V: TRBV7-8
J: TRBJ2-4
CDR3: CASSSPQEAGGLAKNIQYF
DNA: TGTGCCAGCAGCTCGCCACAGGAAGCAGGAGGACTAGCCAAAAACATTCAGTACTTC

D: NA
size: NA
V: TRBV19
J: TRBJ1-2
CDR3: CASSQRATNGYTF
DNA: TGTGCCAGCTCACAACGGGCGACTAATGGCTACACCTTC

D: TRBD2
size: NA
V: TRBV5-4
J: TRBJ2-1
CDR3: CASSSTSRRGGEYYNEQFF
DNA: TGTGCCAGCAGCTCCACAAGTCGCCGCGGGGGGGAGTACTACAATGAGCAGTTCTTC

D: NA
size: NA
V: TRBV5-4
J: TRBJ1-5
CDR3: CASSFDGGNQPQHF
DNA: TGTGCCAGCAGTTTTGACGGGGGCAATCAGCCCCAGCATTTT

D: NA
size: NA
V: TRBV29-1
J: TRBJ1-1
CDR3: CSVGSINTEAFF
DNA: TGCAGCGTTGGCAGCATTAACACTGAAGCTTTCTTT

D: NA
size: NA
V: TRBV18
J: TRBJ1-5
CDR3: CASAGTAHQPQHF
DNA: TGTGCCAGCGCGGGGACGGCCCATCAGCCCCAGCATTTT

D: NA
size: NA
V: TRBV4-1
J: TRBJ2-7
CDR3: CASSQDIVVNYEQYF
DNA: TGCGCCAGCAGCCAAGATATTGTAGTGAACTACGAGCAGTACTTC

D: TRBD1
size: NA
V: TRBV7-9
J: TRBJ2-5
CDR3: CASSLGTGDQETQYF
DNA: TGTGCCAGCAGCTTAGGGACAGGGGACCAAGAGACCCAGTACTTC

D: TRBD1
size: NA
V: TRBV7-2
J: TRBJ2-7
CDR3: CASSAMTGPSYEQYF
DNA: TGTGCCAGCAGCGCCATGACAGGGCCTTCCTACGAGCAGTACTTC

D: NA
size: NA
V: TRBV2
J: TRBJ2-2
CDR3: CASKLGALDTGELFF
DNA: TGTGCCAGCAAGCTGGGGGCGCTGGACACCGGGGAGCTGTTTTTT

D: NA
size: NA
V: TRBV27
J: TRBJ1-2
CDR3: CASSLRGDGYTF
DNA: TGTGCCAGCAGTTTACGGGGGGATGGCTACACCTTC

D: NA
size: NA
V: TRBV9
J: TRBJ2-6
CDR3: CASSVVRGAGANVLTF
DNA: TGTGCCAGCAGCGTAGTCAGGGGCGCTGGGGCCAACGTCCTGACTTTC

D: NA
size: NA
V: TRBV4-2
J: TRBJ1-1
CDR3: CASSQERAKTEAFF
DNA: TGTGCCAGCAGCCAAGAGCGCGCTAAAACTGAAGCTTTCTTT

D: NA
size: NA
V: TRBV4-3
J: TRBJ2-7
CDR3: CASSQVSRDHEQYF
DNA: TGCGCCAGCAGCCAAGTTAGCAGGGACCACGAGCAGTACTTC

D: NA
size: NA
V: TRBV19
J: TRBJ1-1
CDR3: CASSILGAETEAFF
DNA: TGTGCCAGTAGTATCCTGGGGGCGGAGACTGAAGCTTTCTTT

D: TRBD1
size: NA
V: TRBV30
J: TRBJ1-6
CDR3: CAWSTGTGNNSPLHF
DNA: TGTGCCTGGAGTACCGGGACAGGAAACAATTCACCCCTCCACTTT

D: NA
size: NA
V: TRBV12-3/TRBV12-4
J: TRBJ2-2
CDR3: CASSLLDTGELFF
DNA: TGTGCCAGCAGCCTCTTGGACACCGGGGAGCTGTTTTTT

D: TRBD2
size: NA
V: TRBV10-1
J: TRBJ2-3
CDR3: CASNDPSGGTDTQYF
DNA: TGCGCCAGCAACGACCCTAGCGGGGGCACAGATACGCAGTATTTT

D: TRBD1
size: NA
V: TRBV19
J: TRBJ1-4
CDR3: CASSTGTGSATNEKLFF
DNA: TGTGCCAGTAGTACCGGGACAGGGTCCGCAACTAATGAAAAACTGTTTTTT